This entry describes one T cell receptor beta chain. Authors' data handling: Reference gene primer amplification gave nucleated cell count estimates. The table came from immunoSEQ multiplex PCR; TCRdb's copy has only in-frame clones and leaves some out. V and J calls and clone size follow that table, whereas D and trimming were derived from the DNA. The sample includes about 130,000 clones, 70% to 75% of them seen just once. Germline loops: CDR1 LNHDA, CDR2 SQIVND (reference sequence). Losses at the gene ends were 3 bases for V and 2 bases for J; bases not matched to a gene: 6. This CDR3 has 15 amino acids. This sample stems from a study of blood T cell repertoires in COVID-19. Across the whole study: The United States, Italy and Spain were the sources of the acute and convalescent COVID-19 samples. Sources were T cells, B-cell-depleted T cells, or PBMCs; the material itself was cDNA or gDNA.

The genes are TRBV19 and TRBJ2-5, with 7 bases matching TRBD2. This receptor was identified in a man in his sixties with acute or convalescent COVID-19. Sequenced: peripheral blood. CDR3 DNA: TGTGCCAGTAGTATCGGACTAGTCGGGCAAGAGACCCAGTACTTC. As protein: CASSIGLVGQETQYF.